This T cell receptor beta chain was documented in a study of T cells in Graves' hyperthyroidism and ophthalmopathy. Using RNA transcripts as the source, TCR beta CDR3 regions were amplified. The HTBI primer set drove a first-round RT-PCR of the TCR CDR3. A single record per CDR3 protein comes from TCRdb applying MiXCR to the multiplex PCR reads. In the table there are about 95,000 distinct CDR3 sequences, roughly 39% of which are singletons. Details on this clonotype: The antigen is unknown. The junction shows a germline mismatch at one end, possibly a read error.

Study findings and constraints: A model of 13 V-J features distinguished ophthalmopathy from stable hyperthyroidism.

No ophthalmopathy progression within 18 months constituted stable Graves' hyperthyroidism. This clonotype was obtained from a woman in her twenties or thirties with Graves' hyperthyroidism. Sequenced: peripheral blood or thyroid tissue (not recorded which).

CDR3 amino acids: CASSLGSGYEKLLF. Here the CDR3 DNA reads TGTGCCAGCAGCTTGGGCTCAGGCTATGAAAAACTGCTTTTT. The chain links TRBV7-2 to TRBJ1-4; D gene unclear. This CDR3 has 14 residues. The germline V gene encodes CDR1 SGHTA and CDR2 FQGNSA.